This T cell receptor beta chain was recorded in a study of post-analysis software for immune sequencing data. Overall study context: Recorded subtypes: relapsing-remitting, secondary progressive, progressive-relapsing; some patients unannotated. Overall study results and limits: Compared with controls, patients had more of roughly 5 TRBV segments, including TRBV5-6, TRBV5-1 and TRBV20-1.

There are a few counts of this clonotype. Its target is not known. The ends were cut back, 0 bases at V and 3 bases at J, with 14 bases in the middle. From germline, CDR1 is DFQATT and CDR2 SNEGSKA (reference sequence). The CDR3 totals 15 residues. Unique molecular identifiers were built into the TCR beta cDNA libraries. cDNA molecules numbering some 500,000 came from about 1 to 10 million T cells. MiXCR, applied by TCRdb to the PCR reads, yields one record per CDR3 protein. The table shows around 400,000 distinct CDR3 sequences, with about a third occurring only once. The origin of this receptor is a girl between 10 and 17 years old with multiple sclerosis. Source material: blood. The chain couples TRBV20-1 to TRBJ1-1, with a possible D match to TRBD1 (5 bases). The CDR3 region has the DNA TGCAGTGCTAGAGATGGAGGGACCTCTTACACTGAAGCTTTCTTT. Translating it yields CSARDGGTSYTEAFF.